This T cell receptor beta chain was recovered during a study of response to subunit inactivated influenza vaccine (dated 2018 in TCRdb). As for the study more broadly: To follow how T cells responded to a trivalent subunit inactivated influenza vaccine, the researchers relied on deep quantitative profiling of the T cell receptor repertoire.

V lost 0 bases and J lost 6 bases, and the count of bases not matched to a germline gene is 8. Measured from the cysteine to the phenylalanine, the CDR3 is 16 residues long. Only CDR3 DNA is held: 48 bases, read in frame from base 1. Sequences SGHRS (CDR1) and YFSETQ (CDR2) are obtained from the germline V gene. In regard to this clonotype: The clone's antigen remains unknown. No much larger clone is present one base from it, and per-base qualities are unavailable.

Library preparation employed RT-PCR. The data were produced on an Illumina HiSeq 2500. TCRdb took the public reads, trimmed them with fastp at Q25, ran MiXCR for clone calling and kept in-frame beta chains. Duplicate CDR3 protein sequences are folded into a single record with the most common DNA and genes. The sample table shows about 500,000 distinct CDR3 sequences, and roughly 7.6% are seen once. The ten largest make up roughly 14% of the sample. What the authors observed across the whole study: According to the authors, only a limited number of new T cells may be recruited by each seasonal influenza vaccination.

The V and J genes are TRBV5-1 and TRBJ2-1, with TRBD1 matching 8 junction bases. This receptor was identified in a man between 50 and 69 years old who received an inactivated influenza vaccine. Donor details come from another sample of the same person, matched by shared clones. The material sequenced was PBMCs from blood, taken around 25 months after vaccination. The CDR3 has the sequence CASSLETTGAGNEQFF. The nucleotide sequence reads as follows: TGCGCCAGCAGCTTGGAGACGACAGGGGCCGGCAATGAGCAGTTCTTC.